This passage covers 13 T cell receptor beta chains from one sample sequenced in a study of a mutant IDH1 vaccine in newly diagnosed glioma (dated by TCRdb to the early 2020s). Libraries were built with the immunoSEQ multiplex PCR assay. In its TCRdb copy, this immuneACCESS table keeps in-frame sequences only and misses some clones. Where compared with another copy, unresolved V genes explain less than half of these, and the others have no known cause. The sample table contains some 22,000 clones; only one count was recorded for 70% to 85% of them. 8% of the sample rests with the top ten. No cognate antigen is known for these TCRs. The intended sense of this specimen's time point label: week 11, during vaccination. A 20-mer mutant IDH1 peptide at 300 micrograms in Montanide made up each vaccine dose, which was injected subcutaneously together with topical imiquimod. The sequences come from PBMCs, collected from a glioma patient whose treatment included an IDH1 peptide vaccine. These receptors were obtained from a man between 40 and 49 years old with glioma.

This chain uses TRBV18 with TRBJ1-1, with 10 bases lining up with TRBD1. The J segment lost 2 bases and the V segment lost 5 bases, leaving 2 bases of the junction unmatched. The CDR3 totals 14 residues. From germline, CDR1 is KGHSH and CDR2 LQKENI. The CDR3 is CASSRTGGNTEAFF. CDR3 DNA sequence: TGTGCCAGCTCAAGGACAGGGGGTAACACTGAAGCTTTCTTT.

The V gene is TRBV19, the J gene TRBJ1-1; D unresolved. The CDR3 is made up of 12 amino acids. With 2 bases removed from V and 7 bases from J, the gap between germline ends came to 8 bases. The germline gives CDR1 LNHDA, CDR2 SQIVND (reference sequence). CDR3 region: CASSIFSDEAFF. For the CDR3, the DNA is TGTGCCAGTAGTATATTTTCCGATGAAGCTTTCTTT.

V usage is TRBV19 and J usage is TRBJ1-1; D ambiguous. Per germline, CDR1 LNHDA and CDR2 SQIVND (reference sequence). The V end lost 8 bases, the J end lost 6 bases, and 22 bases lay between the germline ends. The CDR3 runs 15 residues. The CDR3 DNA reads as TGTGCCAGTCGGAGGGTGGAGACACGAAGCGCTGAAGCTTTCTTT. Translation gives CASRRVETRSAEAFF.

The rearrangement links TRBV2 to TRBJ2-1; perhaps TRBD2 as D (6 bases). This CDR3 spans 12 amino acids. The ends were cut back, 5 bases at V and 9 bases at J, with 11 bases in the middle. Per the germline V gene, CDR1 is SNHLY and CDR2 is FYNNEI. Here the CDR3 DNA reads TGTGCCAGCAGTCCGACTAGTGCTGAGCAGTTCTTC. Translated: CASSPTSAEQFF.

V is TRBV2 and J is TRBJ1-5; 11 bases align to TRBD1. Looked up from germline, CDR1 is SNHLY and CDR2 is FYNNEI. V shed 6 bases and J 0 bases; nucleotides not matched to a gene: 10. CDR3 length: 18 amino acids. CDR3 sequence reads: CASRARDRGLYSNQPQHF. Written as DNA, the CDR3 is TGTGCCAGCAGGGCCCGGGACAGGGGGTTATATAGCAATCAGCCCCAGCATTTT. The whole variable domain, remainder taken from reference TRBV2 and TRBJ1-5, is EPEVTQTPSHQVTQMGQEVILRCVPISNHLYFYWYRQILGQKVEFLVSFYNNEISEKSEIFDDQFSVERPDGSNFTLKIRSTKLEDSAMYFCASRARDRGLYSNQPQHFGDGTRLSIL.

Only one count was recorded for this clone. V and J are TRBV7-8 and TRBJ1-5; D remains ambiguous. Deletions cut 2 bases from V and 6 bases from J, with 11 bases between. Germline V gene data show CDR1 as SGHVS and CDR2 as FQNEAQ. The CDR3 is 14 residues long. The CDR3 loop reads CASSLNEGSQPQHF. In nucleotides, the CDR3 is TGTGCCAGCAGCTTAAATGAAGGGTCTCAGCCCCAGCATTTT.

The gene calls are TRBV21-1 and TRBJ1-4; the DNA was not compared with TRBD1, the D call given in the table. TRBV21-1 is a pseudogene locus. CDR3 length: 14 amino acids. The CDR3 reads CASSRQGARRKLFF. CDR3 DNA: TGTGCCAGCAGCAGACAGGGGGCGCGACGGAAACTGTTTTTT.

As for this clone: The same CDR3 arises from other DNA sequences in this sample as well. CDR3 DNA sequence: TGTGCCAGCAGCTTGGAGGGTGGGGCGGCGGAGACCCAGTACTTC. This sequence encodes CASSLEGGAAETQYF. The chain combines TRBV5-8 with TRBJ2-5; TRBD1 might be the D (5 bases). CDR3 length: 15 residues. Germline loops: CDR1 SGHTS, CDR2 YDEGEE. V was clipped by 0 bases and J by 5 bases, with 14 bases between them.

The CDR3 region has the DNA TGTGCCAGCATACTCACCGGGGAGCTGTTTTTT. The encoded protein is CASILTGELFF. The chain employs TRBV2 and TRBJ2-2; D is uncertain. In germline, CDR1 is SNHLY, CDR2 FYNNEI. The CDR3 spans 11 residues. The V gene lost 7 bases and the J gene lost 4 bases, with 4 bases spanning the gap.

The chain recombines TRBV5-8 with TRBJ2-5; D is undetermined. The CDR3 runs 18 residues. Germline V gene data show CDR1 as SGHTS and CDR2 as YDEGEE. The V end was cut by 0 bases, the J end by 2 bases, with 20 bases between. The CDR3 here is CASSLGRGPSLSQETQYF. The CDR3 nucleotides read TGTGCCAGCAGCTTGGGGCGAGGACCGAGCCTATCACAAGAGACCCAGTACTTC.

V is TRBV5-6 and J is TRBJ2-3; TRBD2 agrees at 10 bases. V shed 3 bases and J 5 bases; nucleotides not matched to a gene: 9. The CDR3 spans 16 residues. Germline assignment: CDR1 SGHDT and CDR2 YYEEEE. CDR3 region: CASSSGSGLARDTQYF. In DNA form, the CDR3 reads TGTGCCAGCAGCTCCGGTTCGGGACTAGCGAGAGATACGCAGTATTTT.

This chain connects TRBV11-2 to TRBJ2-2; 12 bases fit TRBD2. After removal of 7 bases from V and 9 bases from J, the junction contained 3 bases not matched to a gene. The CDR3 extends over 13 amino acids. CDR1 is SGHAT, CDR2 FQNNGV, per germline. The CDR3 bases are TGTGCCAGCAAGCTAGCGGGAGGGCGGGAGCTGTTTTTT. It encodes CASKLAGGRELFF.

The chain uses TRBV5-6 and TRBJ2-5; 7 nucleotides align to TRBD1. Germline V gene sequence: CDR1 SGHDT, CDR2 YYEEEE. The CDR3 runs 15 residues. After removal of 4 bases from V and 2 bases from J, the junction contained 8 bases not matched to a gene. The CDR3 DNA reads TGTGCCAGCAGCGGAGCCGGGACAGTACAAGAGACCCAGTACTTC. Translating gives CASSGAGTVQETQYF.